The next 9 T cell receptor beta chains were all read from a single sample in a study of T cells in Graves' hyperthyroidism and ophthalmopathy. Amplified TCR beta CDR3 regions derived from RNA transcripts. A set of HTBI primers served as the primers for a first-round RT-PCR of the TCR CDR3. TCRdb re-called the multiplex PCR reads with MiXCR, one entry per CDR3 protein. Altogether around 530,000 distinct CDR3 sequences are present, over 15% being singletons, with the ten largest covering 15% to 20%. Sample: blood. These receptors were taken from a woman aged 18-30 years with Graves' ophthalmopathy.

This clonotype has a count of ten or more. CDR3 residues: CASTLETSGGSGELFF. CDR3 DNA: TGTGCCAGCACCTTAGAGACTAGCGGGGGGTCAGGGGAGCTGTTTTTT. This sequence joins TRBV12-3 or TRBV12-4 and TRBJ2-2, with 13 bases that match TRBD2. Trimming cost V 7 bases and J 8 bases; bases outside gene matches: 10. The CDR3 spans 16 residues.

This clonotype has a count of ten or more. The rearrangement uses TRBV3-1 and TRBJ1-6; D perhaps matches TRBD1 (5 bases). Trimming removed 4 bases from V and 3 bases from J, with 10 bases in between. Germline CDR1 and CDR2: LGHDT and YNNKEL (reference sequence). The CDR3 consists of 15 residues. CDR3 bases: TGTGCCAGCAGCCTGCGACAGAACTATAATTCACCCCTCCACTTT. This translates into CASSLRQNYNSPLHF.

This clonotype was found a few times. V and J are TRBV28 and TRBJ1-5; D not resolved. The V and J ends lost 0 bases and 8 bases respectively, with 23 bases between them. The CDR3 spans 18 residues. Looked up from germline, CDR1 is MDHEN and CDR2 is SYDVKM. The CDR3 is CASSLCFLGRRENKPQHF. CDR3 nucleotide sequence: TGTGCCAGCAGTTTATGTTTCTTAGGGAGGCGGGAAAATAAGCCCCAGCATTTT.

The genes are TRBV7-8 and TRBJ2-7; TRBD1 matches 7 bases. V shed 5 bases and J 0 bases; nucleotides not matched to a gene: 7. CDR1 is SGHVS, CDR2 FQNEAQ, per germline. The CDR3 has 15 residues. The CDR3 is CASSARDSSSYEQYF. The CDR3 bases are TGTGCCAGCAGCGCGAGGGACAGCAGCTCCTACGAGCAGTACTTC.

This rearrangement joins TRBV2 to TRBJ2-7; 7 bases fit TRBD1. The germline gives CDR1 SNHLY, CDR2 FYNNEI. With V trimmed by 5 bases and J by 2 bases, 6 bases remained unmatched. CDR3 size: 14 residues. CDR3 region: CASSPYRGAYEQYF. CDR3 DNA: TGTGCCAGCAGTCCTTACAGGGGAGCCTACGAGCAGTACTTC.

This clonotype appeared many times. The chain uses TRBV13 and TRBJ1-1; perhaps TRBD1 as D (6 bases). V lost 3 bases and J 8 bases, leaving 13 bases between the germline ends. The CDR3 consists of 13 residues. Germline CDR1 PRHDT, CDR2 FYEKMQ (reference sequence). The CDR3 loop reads CASSLITDREAFF. In DNA form, the CDR3 reads TGTGCCAGCAGCTTGATTACCGACAGGGAAGCTTTCTTT.

The sample holds a few counts of this clonotype. The chain combines TRBV4-2 with TRBJ1-6, with D hard to call. The CDR3 loop spans 18 amino acids. Per germline, CDR1 LGHNA and CDR2 YNFKEQ. Trimming took 0 bases from V and 6 from J, leaving 18 bases between them. The DNA of the CDR3 is TGTGCCAGCAGCCAAGAGATACTGGTCGGGAACACTAATTCACCCCTCCACTTT. This sequence encodes CASSQEILVGNTNSPLHF.

This clonotype was seen only a few times. The chain couples TRBV20-1 to TRBJ1-1; D gene ambiguous. Germline CDR1 DFQATT, CDR2 SNEGSKA (reference sequence). The CDR3 covers 12 residues. The V and J ends lost 5 bases and 4 bases respectively, with 11 bases between them. DNA for the CDR3: TGCAGTGCTCCAAGCGAGGGCACTGAAGCTTTCTTT. This gives the protein CSAPSEGTEAFF.

The rearrangement links TRBV19 to TRBJ2-1; D remains ambiguous. The CDR3 is 13 amino acids. V was shortened by 2 bases and J by 9 bases, with 11 bases between the two germline ends. Germline CDR1 reads LNHDA; CDR2 reads SQIVND (reference sequence). CDR3 protein: CASSIMASTEQFF. CDR3 nucleotides: TGTGCCAGTAGTATAATGGCTAGTACTGAGCAGTTCTTC.